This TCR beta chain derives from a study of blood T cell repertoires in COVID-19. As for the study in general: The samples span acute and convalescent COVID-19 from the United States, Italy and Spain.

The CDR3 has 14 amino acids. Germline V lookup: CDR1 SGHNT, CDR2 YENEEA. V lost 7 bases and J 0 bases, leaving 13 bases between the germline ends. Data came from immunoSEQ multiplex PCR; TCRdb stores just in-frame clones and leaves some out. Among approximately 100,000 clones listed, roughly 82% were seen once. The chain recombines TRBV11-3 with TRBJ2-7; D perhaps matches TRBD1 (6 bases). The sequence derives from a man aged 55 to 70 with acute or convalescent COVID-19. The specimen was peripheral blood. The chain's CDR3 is CASTYRDNSYEQYF. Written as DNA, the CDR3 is TGTGCCAGCACCTATAGGGACAACTCCTACGAGCAGTACTTC.